Frequency places the clone carrying this TCR beta chain as medium-sized. This specimen comes from a study of T cell clusters in autoimmune cytopenias. One tube held mixed TRB-A and TRB-B primer pools for touch-down PCR. TCRdb reprocessed the multiplex PCR reads; each CDR3 protein has one entry and no DNA is given. Recorded for this sample: a few thousand distinct CDR3 sequences. TRB amplification used roughly 250 ng of peripheral blood genomic DNA. The CDR3 totals 16 residues. CDR1 and CDR2 (germline): SGHNT, YYREEE (reference sequence). This chain uses TRBV5-4 with TRBJ1-2; TCRdb selects TRBD1, and the lack of DNA leaves this call unchecked. The sample consisted of peripheral blood. The clonotype was recovered from a human donor with an autoimmune cytopenia or autoimmune hepatitis (not recorded which). This CDR3 reads CASSLGTGGANYGYTF.